The 27 T cell receptor beta chains in this list originate from one sample, sequenced in a study of beta chain features in type 1 diabetes. Whole-study findings and limits: The study found moderately but significantly shorter TCRB CDR3s in all four CD4+ subsets of Type 1 diabetes patients.

Expressed TCRB transcripts got sequenced, as all isolated RNA was reverse transcribed. Measured with immunoSEQ multiplex PCR; TCRdb has only the in-frame clones, and not every one. The sample carries about 340,000 clones, roughly 13% recorded once. For these receptors, no antigen is known. Sequenced input: naive CD4+ T cells from blood. The source is a woman under 30 with type 1 diabetes.

CDR3 sequence (DNA): TGTGCCAGCAGCTCGCCGGACAGGGCCCTGAATCAGCCCCAGCATTTT. This codes for CASSSPDRALNQPQHF. V is TRBV7-2 and J is TRBJ1-5; 8 bases are a match to TRBD1. The V segment lost 4 bases and the J segment 4 bases; nucleotides outside the gene matches: 9. The CDR3 consists of 16 residues. CDR1 and CDR2 (germline): SGHTA, FQGNSA.

This clone was seen only a few times. This chain joins TRBV30 and TRBJ2-1, with TRBD1 matching 7 bases. J was trimmed by 0 bases and V by 4 bases; bases with no gene match: 9. This CDR3 contains 16 residues. Germline CDR1 and CDR2: GTSNPN and SVGIG (reference sequence). The CDR3 DNA follows: TGTGCCTGGACAAAGGGACAGCTCCTCTCCTACAATGAGCAGTTCTTC. This sequence encodes CAWTKGQLLSYNEQFF.

This clone was seen a few times. The genes are TRBV25-1 and TRBJ1-1, with D maybe TRBD1 (5 bases). Trimming took 7 bases from V and 8 from J, leaving 11 bases between them. The CDR3 runs to 11 residues. Per germline, CDR1 MGHDK and CDR2 SYGVNS. In DNA, the CDR3 is TGTGCCAGCACTGACCGGGGGGAAGCTTTCTTT. Its translation: CASTDRGEAFF. The whole variable domain, remainder taken from reference TRBV25-1 and TRBJ1-1, is EADIYQTPRYLVIGTGKKITLECSQTMGHDKMYWYQQDPGMELHLIHYSYGVNSTEKGDLSSESTVSRIRTEHFPLTLESARPSHTSQYLCASTDRGEAFFGQGTRLTVV.

The chain carries TRBV6-5 and TRBJ2-1, with 14 bases matching TRBD2. Trimming at V came to 7 bases and at J to 6 bases, leaving 5 bases not matched to a gene. Germline-derived CDR1 and CDR2 are MNHEY and SVGAGI. The CDR3 sequence is 15 residues long. Written as DNA, the CDR3 is TGTGCCAGCACCCCGACTAGCGGGAGGGTCAATGAGCAGTTCTTC. As protein: CASTPTSGRVNEQFF.

The chain employs TRBV27 and TRBJ2-2, with 7 bases lining up with TRBD1. The CDR3 sequence is 13 residues long. The J segment lost 1 base and the V segment lost 9 bases, leaving 2 bases of the junction unmatched. CDR1 is MNHEY, CDR2 SMNVEV, per germline (reference sequence). CDR3 coding DNA: TGTGCCAGAGGACAGGAGAACACCGGGGAGCTGTTTTTT. It yields the protein CARGQENTGELFF.

The rearrangement joins TRBV7-6 to TRBJ1-2, with 10 nucleotides matching TRBD1. V dropped 1 base and J dropped 8; count of bases not matched to a gene: 7. This CDR3 comprises 15 residues. In germline, CDR1 is SGHVS, CDR2 FNYEAQ. CDR3 sequence reads: CASSLGGTGDGGYTF. The CDR3 DNA reads as TGTGCCAGCAGCTTAGGGGGGACAGGGGATGGAGGCTACACCTTC.

The gene calls are TRBV9 and TRBJ2-1, with 13 bases that match TRBD2. This CDR3 contains 19 residues. After removal of 5 bases from V and 2 bases from J, the junction contained 13 bases not matched to a gene. CDR1 and CDR2 from the germline V gene are SGDLS and YYNGEE. CDR3 coding DNA: TGTGCCAGCAGTCGGGGACTAGCGGGAACCTGGGACCCCTACAATGAGCAGTTCTTC. Encoded protein: CASSRGLAGTWDPYNEQFF.

This clone showed up just a few times. V gene TRBV14 combines with J gene TRBJ2-3; 10 bases map to TRBD2. Per the germline V gene, CDR1 is SGHDN and CDR2 is FVKESK. V lost 1 base and J lost 2; bases outside the gene matches: 15. CDR3 length equals 20 residues. The CDR3 sequence is CASSQAALAGFHYNTDTQYF. CDR3 nucleotides: TGTGCCAGCAGCCAAGCAGCACTAGCGGGATTCCACTACAACACAGATACGCAGTATTTT.

This clone was counted only a few times. The chain recombines TRBV7-2 with TRBJ1-1; 9 bases map to TRBD1. The CDR3 consists of 15 residues. Germline-derived CDR1 and CDR2 are SGHTA and FQGNSA. J gave up 4 bases and V 4 bases, and 7 bases lay outside the gene matches. The CDR3, as DNA: TGTGCCAGCAGCTCGGGCCGGACAGGGGCCACTGAAGCTTTCTTT. This encodes CASSSGRTGATEAFF. Looking up the rest from reference TRBV7-2 and TRBJ1-1 gives the full variable domain: GAGVSQSPSNKVTEKGKDVELRCDPISGHTALYWYRQSLGQGLEFLIYFQGNSAPDKSGLPSDRFSAERTGGSVSTLTIQRTQQEDSAVYLCASSSGRTGATEAFFGQGTRLTVV.

The chain joins TRBV25-1 to TRBJ2-5; maybe TRBD2 (6 bases). Trimming shortened V by 4 bases and J by 4 bases, and 13 bases separated the two germline ends. The germline V gene encodes CDR1 MGHDK and CDR2 SYGVNS. The CDR3 is 14 amino acids. The CDR3 region has the DNA TGTGCCAGCAGTGGCCGGGAGTGGTCAGAGACCCAGTACTTC. Translated, it gives CASSGREWSETQYF.

V is TRBV19 and J is TRBJ1-1, with 8 bases fitting TRBD1. Germline-derived CDR1 and CDR2 are LNHDA and SQIVND (reference sequence). The CDR3 covers 14 residues. With V trimmed by 10 bases and J by 2 bases, 9 bases remained unmatched. CDR3 residues: CATEPDRGNTEAFF. The CDR3 DNA is TGTGCCACCGAGCCCGACAGGGGTAACACTGAAGCTTTCTTT. The full variable domain, completed using reference TRBV19 and TRBJ1-1, is DGGITQSPKYLFRKEGQNVTLSCEQNLNHDAMYWYRQDPGQGLRLIYYSQIVNDFQKGDIAEGYSVSREKKESFPLTVTSAQKNPTAFYLCATEPDRGNTEAFFGQGTRLTVV.

The chain links TRBV7-2 to TRBJ2-6, with D maybe TRBD2 (5 bases). This CDR3 region has 16 residues. Germline CDR1 reads SGHTA; CDR2 reads FQGNSA. V was pared by 0 bases and J by 0 bases, with 6 bases between. In DNA form, the CDR3 reads TGTGCCAGCAGCTTAGCTAGCGACTCTGGGGCCAACGTCCTGACTTTC. Amino acids: CASSLASDSGANVLTF. The full variable domain, completed using reference TRBV7-2 and TRBJ2-6, is GAGVSQSPSNKVTEKGKDVELRCDPISGHTALYWYRQSLGQGLEFLIYFQGNSAPDKSGLPSDRFSAERTGGSVSTLTIQRTQQEDSAVYLCASSLASDSGANVLTFGAGSRLTVL.

This chain uses TRBV30 with TRBJ2-1, with 9 bases that match TRBD2. Germline V gene data show CDR1 as GTSNPN and CDR2 as SVGIG (reference sequence). This CDR3 comprises 12 residues. Trimming removed 8 bases from V and 6 bases from J; junction bases left unmatched: 5. DNA of the CDR3: TGTGCCCGACTAGCGGCATCCAATGAGCAGTTCTTC. Amino acid sequence: CARLAASNEQFF. Variable domain in full (rest from reference TRBV30 and TRBJ2-1): SQTIHQWPATLVQPVGSPLSLECTVEGTSNPNLYWYRQAAGRGLQLLFYSVGIGQISSEVPQNLSASRPQDRQFILSSKKLLLSDSGFYLCARLAASNEQFFGPGTRLTVL.

The sample holds a few counts of this clone. This chain connects TRBV7-8 to TRBJ2-2; weak D call: TRBD2 (6 bases). CDR3 size: 16 residues. Trimming removed 1 base from V and 3 bases from J, with 12 bases in between. The germline V gene has CDR1 SGHVS and CDR2 FQNEAQ. Here the CDR3 reads CASSLGREFYTGELFF. The CDR3 DNA sequence: TGTGCCAGCAGCTTAGGACGGGAGTTTTACACCGGGGAGCTGTTTTTT. The entire variable domain, with the rest obtained from reference TRBV7-8 and TRBJ2-2, is as follows: GAGVSQSPRYKVAKRGQDVALRCDPISGHVSLFWYQQALGQGPEFLTYFQNEAQLDKSGLPSDRFFAERPEGSVSTLKIQRTQQEDSAVYLCASSLGREFYTGELFFGEGSRLTVL.

This clone was seen just once. The chain has TRBV19 and TRBJ2-5, with D perhaps TRBD2 (5 bases). CDR3 length equals 16 residues. V was clipped by 4 bases and J by 4 bases, with 19 bases between them. In germline, CDR1 is LNHDA, CDR2 SQIVND (reference sequence). CDR3 nucleotide sequence: TGTGCCAGTAGTACCCTGAGAGTAGGGAGAGCAGAGACCCAGTACTTC. This translates into CASSTLRVGRAETQYF.

This chain links TRBV18 with TRBJ1-1, with D perhaps TRBD1 (6 bases). The V and J ends lost 3 bases and 0 bases respectively, with 14 bases between them. The CDR3 consists of 16 residues. Looked up from germline, CDR1 is KGHSH and CDR2 is LQKENI. The DNA of the CDR3 is TGTGCCAGCTCACCTGCGGGGGCAGGAATGAACACTGAAGCTTTCTTT. This translates into CASSPAGAGMNTEAFF.

This clone was found a few times. The chain joins TRBV5-1 to TRBJ2-7; 9 bases are a match to TRBD1. Looked up from germline, CDR1 is SGHRS and CDR2 is YFSETQ. This CDR3 comprises 14 residues. The junction had 9 bases not matched to a gene; V was cut back by 5 bases and J by 6 bases. CDR3 nucleotide sequence: TGCGCCAGCAGACGGGACAGGGTAAATGGCGAGCAGTACTTC. It codes for CASRRDRVNGEQYF.

The rearrangement joins TRBV4-3 to TRBJ2-3, with D possibly being TRBD2 (5 bases). The V and J ends lost 4 bases and 0 bases respectively, with 14 bases between them. CDR1 and CDR2 (germline): LGHNA, YSLEER. The CDR3 covers 16 residues. The CDR3 is CASSLSPSLSTDTQYF. The CDR3 DNA reads TGCGCCAGCAGCCTGTCTCCTAGCTTGAGCACAGATACGCAGTATTTT.

CDR3 residues: CSVEDLRQGSYEQYV. The CDR3 nucleotides are TGCAGCGTTGAAGATCTGAGACAGGGCTCCTACGAGCAGTACGTC. The genes are TRBV29-1 and TRBJ2-7, with 7 bases fitting TRBD1. The junction had 5 bases not matched to a gene; V was cut back by 0 bases and J by 0 bases. This CDR3 region has 15 residues. Germline V gives CDR1 SQVTM, CDR2 ANQGSEA.

The V and J genes are TRBV28 and TRBJ2-3, with a possible D match to TRBD2 (5 bases). Germline-derived CDR1 and CDR2 are MDHEN and SYDVKM. V lost 5 bases to trimming and J lost 1 base, with 13 bases between them. The CDR3 is made up of 15 amino acids. The CDR3 bases are TGTGCCAGCAGTCCGGGGAGTGGTCGCACAGATACGCAGTATTTT. Translated, it gives CASSPGSGRTDTQYF.

There are a few counts of this clone. V usage is TRBV27 and J usage is TRBJ1-5; a possible D gene is TRBD1 (6 bases). Germline-derived CDR1 and CDR2 are MNHEY and SMNVEV (reference sequence). Between the trimmed V and J ends, which lost 5 bases and 5 bases, there was a span of 10 bases. This CDR3 has 13 residues. The CDR3 bases are TGTGCCAGCAGTCCAGGGGAGTATCAGCCCCAGCATTTT. Protein sequence: CASSPGEYQPQHF.

The chain couples TRBV5-1 to TRBJ2-4; 12 bases agree with TRBD1. CDR3 length: 13 amino acids. From germline, CDR1 is SGHRS and CDR2 YFSETQ. With 5 bases clipped from V and 7 bases from J, the junction kept 1 base outside the gene matches. DNA for the CDR3: TGCGCCAGCAGGGGGACAGGGGGCAACATTCAGTACTTC. Residues: CASRGTGGNIQYF.

This clone occurred a few times. The chain combines TRBV5-1 with TRBJ2-5, with D possibly TRBD1 on 5 matching bases. Deletions cut 6 bases from V and 0 bases from J, with 9 bases between. The CDR3 length is 13 residues. In germline, CDR1 is SGHRS, CDR2 YFSETQ. CDR3 sequence reads: CASTDSYQETQYF. The CDR3 coding sequence is TGCGCCAGCACCGACAGTTACCAAGAGACCCAGTACTTC.

Only a few counts were recorded for this clone. The V and J genes are TRBV7-3 and TRBJ1-1; TRBD1 matches 8 bases. V dropped 5 bases and J dropped 3; count of bases not matched to a gene: 5. This CDR3 contains 14 residues. CDR1 is SGHTA and CDR2 is FQGTGA in the germline V gene. CDR3 in amino acids: CASSTTGGDTEAFF. CDR3 DNA: TGTGCCAGCAGCACCACAGGGGGGGACACTGAAGCTTTCTTT.

This clone was seen more than once but under ten times. The chain has TRBV2 and TRBJ2-1, with TRBD2 matching over 8 bases. CDR1 SNHLY and CDR2 FYNNEI come from the germline V gene. The CDR3 covers 15 residues. V lost 6 bases and J lost 4; bases outside the gene matches: 8. In DNA form, the CDR3 reads TGTGCCAGCAGAGTCCTAACGGGAGGGTACAATGAGCAGTTCTTC. Residues: CASRVLTGGYNEQFF.

This chain joins TRBV4-3 and TRBJ1-1, with TRBD1 identical over 12 bases. CDR1 and CDR2 from the germline V gene are LGHNA and YSLEER. This CDR3 spans 15 amino acids. With V trimmed by 4 bases and J by 3 bases, 3 bases remained unmatched. The CDR3 DNA sequence: TGCGCCAGCAGCCCTGGGGACAGGGGGCACACTGAAGCTTTCTTT. Encoded protein: CASSPGDRGHTEAFF.

The J gene is TRBJ1-1, the V gene TRBV12-5; D call uncertain. Germline CDR1 LGHNT, CDR2 FRNRAP. This CDR3 comprises 16 residues. V lost 2 bases and J 4 bases, leaving 17 bases between the germline ends. CDR3 DNA: TGTGCTAGTGGTTTGCACCGGGCGGGTATAGGCACTGAAGCTTTCTTT. This sequence encodes CASGLHRAGIGTEAFF.